The T cell receptor (beta chain) described here comes from a study of neurological immune-mediated disorders. The team produced cDNA through 5'RACE using 10-nucleotide random UMIs. MiXCR, run by TCRdb on the 5' RACE reads, gives a single entry per CDR3 protein. The sample yields 65,000 to 95,000 distinct CDR3 sequences, roughly 4.8% seen once. Notes on the study in general: It was HTLV-1-associated myelopathy that showed the most TCR clonal expansion, while multiple sclerosis showed the least, falling below healthy controls.

The CDR3 loop spans 14 amino acids. Germline V lookup: CDR1 MNHEY, CDR2 SVGAGI. Deletions cut 4 bases from V and 4 bases from J, with 13 bases between. At least ten counts were recorded for this clonotype. The antigen remains undetermined. The source of this sequence is a woman in her 30s with multiple sclerosis. Sequencing used PBMCs. The V gene is TRBV6-5, the J gene TRBJ1-1, with D unresolved. CDR3 amino acids: CASSSFGVPTEAFF. CDR3 nucleotide sequence: TGTGCCAGCAGTTCTTTTGGGGTTCCCACTGAAGCTTTCTTT.